A single sample is the source of the 25 T cell receptor beta chains below, sequenced in a study of cytomegalovirus exposure and HLA in healthy donors. The PCR contained 60 Vbeta and 13 Jbeta primers. Method: immunoSEQ multiplex PCR; TCRdb's copy keeps in-frame clones and lacks some. The sample shows over 150,000 clones, roughly 76% of them seen only once. Sequencing used PBMCs. The receptors shown here come from a human donor in good health.

The chain combines TRBV5-1 with TRBJ2-1; 11 bases map to TRBD2. CDR1 and CDR2 (germline): SGHRS, YFSETQ. The CDR3 extends over 15 amino acids. The V segment lost 1 base and the J segment 7 bases; nucleotides outside the gene matches: 4. This CDR3 reads CASSLILAGGNEQFF. As DNA, the CDR3 is TGCGCCAGCAGCTTGATTCTAGCGGGGGGTAATGAGCAGTTCTTC.

This clone was observed a single time. V usage is TRBV5-8 and J usage is TRBJ1-1, with D possibly matching TRBD1 (5 bases). V lost 4 bases, J lost 0 bases, and 13 bases lay in between. The CDR3 contains 15 residues. Germline V gene data show CDR1 as SGHTS and CDR2 as YDEGEE. In DNA form, the CDR3 reads TGTGCCAGCAGCACCGGACACACCATGAACACTGAAGCTTTCTTT. Translation gives CASSTGHTMNTEAFF.

The V call is TRBV4-3, the J call TRBJ2-3; D is possibly TRBD1 (5 bases). This CDR3 contains 18 residues. Germline CDR1 reads LGHNA; CDR2 reads YSLEER. The ends were cut back, 1 base at V and 0 bases at J, with 17 bases in the middle. Here the CDR3 reads CASSQVQVWGSSTDTQYF. Here the CDR3 DNA reads TGCGCCAGCAGCCAAGTACAAGTGTGGGGCTCTAGCACAGATACGCAGTATTTT.

This chain uses TRBV7-2 with TRBJ2-7; 9 bases are shared with TRBD2. Germline CDR1 is SGHTA and CDR2 is FQGNSA. This CDR3 contains 15 residues. V lost 4 bases to trimming and J lost 1 base; unmatched junction nucleotides: 5. The CDR3 loop is CASSSSGGPSYEQYF. The DNA of the CDR3 is TGTGCCAGCAGCTCCAGCGGGGGGCCATCCTACGAGCAGTACTTC.

This clone appeared once. The chain employs TRBV5-8 and TRBJ1-1; D might be TRBD1 (6 bases). The germline V and J ends were trimmed by 1 base and 7 bases, with 11 bases remaining between them. There are 13 residues in the CDR3. The germline V gene has CDR1 SGHTS and CDR2 YDEGEE. The CDR3 coding sequence is TGTGCCAGCAGCTTGTTGGCAGGGGTTGAAGCTTTCTTT. It specifies CASSLLAGVEAFF. Using reference TRBV5-8 and TRBJ1-1 for the parts outside the CDR3, the full variable domain is EAGVTQSPTHLIKTRGQQATLRCSPISGHTSVYWYQQALGLGLQFLLWYDEGEERNRGNFPPRFSGRQFPNYSSELNVNALELEDSALYLCASSLLAGVEAFFGQGTRLTVV.

V and J are TRBV19 and TRBJ1-5; weak D call: TRBD1 (6 bases). This CDR3 is 14 amino acids long. Germline CDR1 and CDR2: LNHDA and SQIVND (reference sequence). V lost 5 bases to trimming and J lost 2 bases, with 10 bases between them. The CDR3 protein is CASSSDRRNQPQHF. CDR3 nucleotides: TGTGCCAGTAGTTCTGACAGGCGCAATCAGCCCCAGCATTTT.

This clone was detected once. V is TRBV4-3 and J is TRBJ2-3; the D gene is possibly TRBD1 (6 bases). Deletions cut 3 bases from V and 4 bases from J, with 20 bases between. The V gene's germline CDR1 is LGHNA and CDR2 YSLEER. The CDR3 loop spans 17 amino acids. The CDR3 DNA reads as TGCGCCAGCAGCCAGCAACAGGGAGAATTTGTTCCAGATACGCAGTATTTT. Protein product: CASSQQQGEFVPDTQYF.

V is TRBV6-5 and J is TRBJ1-6, with D tentatively TRBD1 (6 bases). This CDR3 is 16 amino acids long. V was trimmed by 2 bases and J by 10 bases, leaving 18 bases between them. Germline CDR1 and CDR2: MNHEY and SVGAGI. The CDR3 protein is CASSYASRGAGSPLHF. The DNA for the CDR3 is TGTGCCAGCAGTTACGCGAGTCGGGGGGCAGGGTCACCCCTCCACTTT.

The rearrangement uses TRBV7-9 and TRBJ2-7, with D maybe TRBD1 (5 bases). There are 16 residues in the CDR3. The germline V and J ends were trimmed by 1 base and 3 bases, with 16 bases remaining between them. Germline V gene lookup returns CDR1 SEHNR and CDR2 FQNEAQ (reference sequence). The DNA for the CDR3 is TGTGCCAGCAGCTTAGTTAAGGGGTTTTTAGACTACGAGCAGTACTTC. This codes for CASSLVKGFLDYEQYF. Full variable domain (missing parts from reference TRBV7-9 and TRBJ2-7): DTGVSQNPRHKITKRGQNVTFRCDPISEHNRLYWYRQTLGQGPEFLTYFQNEAQLEKSRLLSDRFSAERPKGSFSTLEIQRTEQGDSAMYLCASSLVKGFLDYEQYFGPGTRLTVT.

V usage is TRBV27 and J usage is TRBJ2-7; 7 bases are shared with TRBD1. Trimming took 6 bases from V and 2 from J; bases not matched to a gene: 10. The germline V gene has CDR1 MNHEY and CDR2 SMNVEV (reference sequence). The CDR3 contains 15 residues. The CDR3 DNA reads TGTGCCAGCAGAGACTCGACCGGGACAGCCTACGAGCAGTACTTC. It yields the protein CASRDSTGTAYEQYF.

This clone occurred once. Germline and junction disagree at one end, which may indicate a read error. V is TRBV7-7 and J is TRBJ2-1; D remains ambiguous. The CDR3 extends over 13 amino acids. Germline CDR1 and CDR2: SSHAT and FNYEAQ (reference sequence). CDR3 in DNA: TGTGCTAGCAGCTTAGGTTACGGCAATGAGCAGTTCTTC. This gives the protein CASSLGYGNEQFF.

This sequence joins TRBV10-2 and TRBJ1-6; unclear D gene. This CDR3 region has 15 residues. The V end was cut by 3 bases, the J end by 0 bases, with 6 bases between. Germline values: CDR1 WSHSY, CDR2 SAAADI. The DNA for the CDR3 is TGCGCCAGCAGTGAAGGGAGCTCCTATAATTCACCCCTCCACTTT. Its protein is CASSEGSSYNSPLHF.

This chain connects TRBV5-4 to TRBJ1-2; 10 bases align to TRBD1. Trimming removed 4 bases from V and 5 bases from J; junction bases left unmatched: 5. CDR3 length equals 14 residues. CDR1 is SGHNT, CDR2 YYREEE, per germline (reference sequence). The CDR3 here is CASSTRDRGYGYTF. CDR3 bases: TGTGCCAGCAGCACCCGGGACAGGGGATATGGCTACACCTTC.

This chain links TRBV7-8 with TRBJ1-5; D remains ambiguous. Germline V CDR1 and CDR2: SGHVS, FQNEAQ. V shed 5 bases and J shed 8 bases, with 13 bases lying between them. The CDR3 totals 13 residues. This chain's CDR3 is CASSPPGFEPQHF. In DNA, the CDR3 is TGTGCCAGCAGCCCCCCGGGATTCGAGCCCCAGCATTTT.

This clone appeared a few times. The chain links TRBV10-3 to TRBJ2-3, with a tentative D call TRBD1 (6 bases). Trimming pared 11 bases from V and 2 bases from J, leaving 17 bases between. Germline V lookup: CDR1 ENHRY, CDR2 SYGVKD. There are 14 residues in the CDR3. In DNA, the CDR3 is TGTGCCTCGACGAGAGGGGGATACACAGATACGCAGTATTTT. Its translation: CASTRGGYTDTQYF.

This clone occurred once. This chain joins TRBV11-2 and TRBJ2-1; a weak D match, TRBD1 (5 bases). The length of the CDR3 is 13 residues. Per the germline V gene, CDR1 is SGHAT and CDR2 is FQNNGV. V shed 7 bases and J shed 9 bases, with 16 bases lying between them. CDR3 region: CASKNQGSSEQFF. The CDR3 DNA follows: TGTGCCAGCAAGAACCAGGGTTCCAGTGAGCAGTTCTTC.

This clone has only one observation. This chain uses TRBV5-5 with TRBJ2-1, with a possible D match to TRBD2 (7 bases). Between the trimmed V and J ends, which lost 4 bases and 5 bases, there was a span of 16 bases. This CDR3 spans 15 amino acids. The V gene's germline CDR1 is SGHKS and CDR2 YYEKEE (reference sequence). CDR3 amino acids: CASSRGGGLDNEQFF. The CDR3 region has the DNA TGTGCCAGCAGCCGAGGGGGGGGGCTGGACAATGAGCAGTTCTTC.

The chain links TRBV4-3 to TRBJ2-2; TRBD1 agrees at 8 bases. Trimming cost V 5 bases and J 2 bases; bases outside gene matches: 10. Germline V CDR1 and CDR2: LGHNA, YSLEER. The CDR3 has 17 residues. The CDR3: CASSFYLGQGNTGELFF. In DNA form, the CDR3 reads TGCGCCAGCAGCTTCTATCTAGGACAGGGAAACACCGGGGAGCTGTTTTTT.

The J gene is TRBJ2-6, the V gene TRBV2; 8 bases map to TRBD1. J gave up 1 base and V 6 bases, and 2 bases lay outside the gene matches. The CDR3 extends over 15 amino acids. Germline CDR1 is SNHLY and CDR2 is FYNNEI. This chain's CDR3 is CASRGQASGANVLTF. CDR3 sequence (DNA): TGTGCCAGCAGGGGACAGGCTTCTGGGGCCAACGTCCTGACTTTC. The full variable domain, in which reference TRBV2 and TRBJ2-6 provide the parts outside the CDR3, is EPEVTQTPSHQVTQMGQEVILRCVPISNHLYFYWYRQILGQKVEFLVSFYNNEISEKSEIFDDQFSVERPDGSNFTLKIRSTKLEDSAMYFCASRGQASGANVLTFGAGSRLTVL.

The genes are TRBV28 and TRBJ1-2; D is ambiguous. Germline assignment: CDR1 MDHEN and CDR2 SYDVKM. Trimming cost V 2 bases and J 7 bases, with 17 bases left between them. The CDR3 has 15 residues. The CDR3 DNA is TGTGCCAGCAGTTTAAGCGAAGGGAGAGTGAGTGGCTACACCTTC. It specifies CASSLSEGRVSGYTF.

V gene TRBV7-9 combines with J gene TRBJ2-7, with 8 bases that match TRBD2. This CDR3 is 16 amino acids long. Trimming removed 2 bases from V and 1 base from J; junction bases left unmatched: 7. CDR1 and CDR2 (germline): SEHNR, FQNEAQ (reference sequence). CDR3 sequence (DNA): TGTGCCAGCAGCTTAATTATCGGGGGGGTTTCCTACGAGCAGTACTTC. It yields the protein CASSLIIGGVSYEQYF.

The chain combines TRBV15 with TRBJ1-6; TRBD1 aligns across 7 bases. V lost 8 bases and J lost 10; bases outside the gene matches: 11. The CDR3 length is 14 residues. CDR1 and CDR2 from the germline V gene are LNHNV and YYDKDF (reference sequence). The chain's CDR3 is CATGVDRVGSPLHF. The CDR3 nucleotides read TGTGCCACCGGGGTAGACAGGGTAGGCTCACCCCTCCACTTT. Full variable domain (outside the CDR3, taken from reference TRBV15 and TRBJ1-6): DAMVIQNPRYQVTQFGKPVTLSCSQTLNHNVMYWYQQKSSQAPKLLFHYYDKDFNNEADTPDNFQSRRPNTSFCFLDIRSPGLGDTAMYLCATGVDRVGSPLHFGNGTRLTVT.

The chain employs TRBV10-3 and TRBJ1-1, with 7 bases fitting TRBD1. This CDR3 spans 13 amino acids. V lost 7 bases to trimming and J lost 5 bases; unmatched junction nucleotides: 7. CDR1 and CDR2 from the germline V gene are ENHRY and SYGVKD. The CDR3: CAITQDRLTEAFF. DNA for the CDR3: TGTGCCATCACCCAGGACAGGTTGACTGAAGCTTTCTTT.

The rearrangement joins TRBV4-3 to TRBJ2-1, with TRBD1 matching over 9 bases. The CDR3 totals 14 residues. CDR1 is LGHNA and CDR2 is YSLEER in the germline V gene. The V and J ends lost 3 bases and 7 bases, in that order; junction bases with no gene match: 4. In DNA form, the CDR3 reads TGCGCCAGCAGCCAGGAGACAGGGGGAAATGAGCAGTTCTTC. Protein product: CASSQETGGNEQFF.

The chain links TRBV27 to TRBJ2-7, with TRBD1 matching over 9 bases. CDR1 and CDR2 (germline): MNHEY, SMNVEV (reference sequence). V lost 6 bases, J lost 3 bases, and 3 bases stayed unmatched. The CDR3 covers 13 residues. In nucleotides, the CDR3 is TGTGCCAGCAGGCGGACAGGGGACTACGAGCAGTACTTC. It encodes CASRRTGDYEQYF.